This T cell receptor (beta chain) is drawn from a study of OX40 agonist ivuxolimab in advanced cancers. About the investigation overall: Ivuxolimab, which targeted the costimulatory receptor OX40 (CD134), was an agonistic, fully human IgG2 monoclonal antibody. Intravenous ivuxolimab was administered to patients every 2 weeks at six dose levels: 0.01, 0.1, 0.3, 1.5, 3 and 10 mg/kg. Among the 52 dose-escalation patients, about 19 had hepatocellular carcinoma, 15 or so melanoma, 9 renal cell carcinoma and 9 head and neck cancer. A male proportion of 70% to 90% and a mean age of 60 years, ranging from about 23 to 90, were recorded for the dose-escalation cohort. Prior anti-PD-1, anti-PD-L1 or anti-CTLA-4 therapy was permitted, and checkpoint inhibitors had been received by 30% to 40% of dose-escalation patients. Partial responses occurred in three dose-escalation patients, of whom one had hepatocellular carcinoma and two had cutaneous melanoma. Peripheral TCRbeta sequencing aimed to test whether ivuxolimab altered TCR sequence diversity and caused clonal T-cell expansion. The paper reports the monotherapy dose-escalation portion (N = 52 patients) of the phase I ivuxolimab trial. The study at large found these results: The antigen specificity of the clonally expanded peripheral T cells was not determined. In partial responders in the 0.1-3.0 mg/kg groups, normalized peripheral clonal expansion was found to be among the lowest, especially among CD8+ T cells. At doses of 0.1 to 3.0 mg/kg, clonal expansion of both CD4+ and CD8+ blood T cells was observed from baseline to week 6. After ivuxolimab, expanded clones were on average more numerous among CD8+ T cells than among CD4+ T cells. Low levels of normalized T-cell clonal expansion were also seen in some patients who did not respond.

To sequence the TCRbeta CDR3 region, genomic DNA was isolated from the sorted cells. The immunoSEQ Assay was used for sequencing of TCRbeta CDR3 regions. This is the immuneACCESS table as TCRdb keeps it, with only in-frame sequences that have V and J called. A part of the clones is gone; compared with another copy, unresolved V genes explain less than half, and the rest is unexplained. The sample includes 45,000 to 55,000 clones, with about 85% observed a single time. In total, the top ten clones hold 9.9% of the sample. Patients with autoimmune disease history or receiving systemic immunosuppression were excluded from the trial. Peripheral blood for TCR sequencing was collected from all dose cohorts at baseline, on cycle 4 day 1, and on cycle 7 day 1. The samples were taken from a phase I, first-in-human, multicenter, open-label dose-escalation trial of ivuxolimab. Adults with locally advanced or metastatic head and neck squamous cell, hepatocellular, melanoma or renal cell carcinoma were enrolled in the trial. Before TCR sequencing, CD4+ T cells and CD8+ T cells from peripheral blood were sorted into separate populations.

On this clone: The clone's antigen remains unknown. No quality values exist for individual bases; no much larger clone is one base distant.

Sample: CD4+ or CD8+ T cells sorted from blood, taken in a trial of the OX40 agonist ivuxolimab. This TCR derives from an adult with an advanced solid tumor such as melanoma, head and neck, liver or kidney cancer.

In nucleotides, the sequence is TGTGCCAGCAGCCAAAACAGGTTTGAAGGAAATGGGGAGCAGTACTTC. It translates as CASSQNRFEGNGEQYF. This chain is built from TRBV4-2 and TRBJ2-7; the D segment could be TRBD1, given 5 matching bases. The CDR3 spans 16 residues, from the cysteine through the phenylalanine. Only CDR3 DNA is held: 48 bases, read in frame from base 1. At the junction V is shortened by 2 bases and J by 7 bases, with 21 bases in between. The germline V gene sets CDR1 to LGHNA and CDR2 to YNFKEQ.